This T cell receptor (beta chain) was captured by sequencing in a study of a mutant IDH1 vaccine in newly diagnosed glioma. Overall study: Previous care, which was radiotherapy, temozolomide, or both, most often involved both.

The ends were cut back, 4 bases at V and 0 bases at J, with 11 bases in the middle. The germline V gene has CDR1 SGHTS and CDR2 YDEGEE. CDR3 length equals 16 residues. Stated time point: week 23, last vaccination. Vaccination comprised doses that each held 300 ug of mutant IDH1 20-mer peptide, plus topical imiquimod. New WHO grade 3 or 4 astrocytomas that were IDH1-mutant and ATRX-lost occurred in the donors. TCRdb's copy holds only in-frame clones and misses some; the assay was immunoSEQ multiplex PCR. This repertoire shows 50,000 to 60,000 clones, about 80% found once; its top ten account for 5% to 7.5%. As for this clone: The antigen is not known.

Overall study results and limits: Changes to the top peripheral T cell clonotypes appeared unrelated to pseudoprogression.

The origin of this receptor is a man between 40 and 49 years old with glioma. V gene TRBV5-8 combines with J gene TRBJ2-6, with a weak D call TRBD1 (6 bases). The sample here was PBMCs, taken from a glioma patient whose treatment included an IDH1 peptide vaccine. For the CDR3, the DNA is TGTGCCAGCAGCGGGACACCTAGCTCTGGGGCCAACGTCCTGACTTTC. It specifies CASSGTPSSGANVLTF.